This TCR beta chain was captured by sequencing in a study of CD8 T cells in Susac syndrome. Random hexamers were used to reverse transcribe the RNA input (about 0.5 to 1 ug). Each CDR3 protein is one row after TCRdb ran MiXCR on the immunoSEQ multiplex PCR reads. The sample shows over 65,000 distinct CDR3 sequences, more than 85% of them seen only once. Between the trimmed V and J ends, which lost 0 bases and 4 bases, there was a span of 13 bases. The CDR3 has 16 residues. Germline V gene lookup returns CDR1 LGHNT and CDR2 FRNRAP. Input material: CD4+ T cells from PBMCs. This chain uses TRBV12-5 with TRBJ2-1; maybe TRBD1 (5 bases). The origin of this receptor is a human donor with Susac syndrome. The CDR3 loop is CASGLVMGPLYNEQFF. CDR3 bases: TGTGCTAGTGGTTTGGTAATGGGGCCTTTGTACAATGAGCAGTTCTTC.